A selection of T cell receptor beta chains follows, all from one sample in a study of T-cell reconstitution after alpha-beta-depleted transplantation in children. TCRdb ran MiXCR on the PCR reads and lists one entry per CDR3 protein. The sample comprises under 250,000 distinct CDR3 sequences, 20% to 30% of which are singletons, and 4% to 6% rests with the top ten. Specimen: PBMCs, mostly from graft donor cells, collected 360 days after TCRalphabeta/CD19-depleted stem cell transplant. All receptors derive from a female patient aged 2-9 years who had a stem cell transplant for congenital amegakaryocytic thrombocytopenia, so the T cells may come from the graft donor. The CDR3 runs from the conserved cysteine through the conserved F or W. D genes are given only for firm matches. The size of a clone is reported for some rows only, either as once, few or many, or as a class for expanded clones.

TRBJ2-7 | few | . | TRBV7-2 | TGTGCCAGCAGCTTCATACCGGGAACCTCCTACGAGCAGTACTTC | CASSFIPGTSYEQYF
TRBJ1-1 | . | . | TRBV3-1 | TGTGCCAGCAGCCAAGATCTGGCGCGGGCTTTCTTT | CASSQDLARAFF
TRBJ2-1 | . | TRBD2 | TRBV15 | TGTGCCACCAGCGTAGCGGGAGTGGGTGAGCAGTTCTTC | CATSVAGVGEQFF
TRBJ1-6 | . | . | TRBV28 | TGTGCCAGCAGTTACAGGGTTGTTTATTCACCCCTCCACTTT | CASSYRVVYSPLHF
TRBJ2-1 | . | TRBD2 | TRBV28 | TGTGCCAGCAGGGCTCTAGCGGGAGCTTACAATGAGCAGTTCTTC | CASRALAGAYNEQFF
TRBJ2-1 | few | . | TRBV4-2 | TGTGCCAGCAGCCGGGGCGCCGGGGAGTTCTTC | CASSRGAGEFF
TRBJ1-1 | . | . | TRBV25-1 | TGTGCCAGCAGTGAATTGGGACTGAACACTGAAGCTTTCTTT | CASSELGLNTEAFF
TRBJ2-2 | few | . | TRBV4-2 | TGTGCCAGCAGCGAAAGCTCGGGCGGGGAGCTGTTTTTT | CASSESSGGELFF
TRBJ1-1 | few | . | TRBV20-1 | TGCAGTGCCAGGGTGGGGAACACTGAAGCTTTCTTT | CSARVGNTEAFF
TRBJ2-7 | few | . | TRBV3-1 | TGTGCCAGCAGCCAGAGCGGCTCCACCTCCTACGAGCAGTACTTC | CASSQSGSTSYEQYF
TRBJ2-1 | few | TRBD2 | TRBV2 | TGTGCCAGCAGTGAAGTCGGACTAGCGGGAGTGGGTAATGAGCAGTTCTTC | CASSEVGLAGVGNEQFF
TRBJ2-5 | . | . | TRBV18 | TGTGCCAGCTCACCACTCCTAGGCCATATCCAAGAGACCCAGTACTTC | CASSPLLGHIQETQYF
TRBJ1-1 | . | . | TRBV30 | TGTGCCTGGAGTGTAAAACCGGGGAAAGCTTTCTTT | CAWSVKPGKAFF
TRBJ1-2 | . | . | TRBV5-1 | TGCGCCAGCAAATTGGAAGTGAACGATTTTAACTATGGCTACACCTTC | CASKLEVNDFNYGYTF
TRBJ2-7 | . | . | TRBV5-1 | TGCGCCAGCAGACCACAGGGAACCTCCTACGAGCAGTACTTC | CASRPQGTSYEQYF
TRBJ2-7 | few | . | TRBV20-1 | TGCAGTGCTAGAGCCGTTGGCCTGGACAACGAGCAGTACTTC | CSARAVGLDNEQYF
TRBJ1-1 | . | . | TRBV4-1 | TGCGCCAGCAGCCCGGCGGTCATGAACACTGAAGCTTTCTTT | CASSPAVMNTEAFF
TRBJ2-3 | . | TRBD2 | TRBV12-3/TRBV12-4 | TGTGCCAGCAGTAGCGGGGCCCCATTCACAGATACGCAGTATTTT | CASSSGAPFTDTQYF
TRBJ2-7 | few | . | TRBV28 | TGTGCCAGCAGCCCTGTGGACCCCTACGAGCAGTACTTC | CASSPVDPYEQYF
TRBJ2-2 | many | . | TRBV5-1 | TGCGCCACCGGGCCAGAAGTTACCGGGGAGCTGTTTTTT | CATGPEVTGELFF
TRBJ2-2 | . | . | TRBV5-1 | TGCGCCAGCAGCTTGGCCCTAGGGTCGAACACCGGGGAGCTGTTTTTT | CASSLALGSNTGELFF
TRBJ2-2 | few | . | TRBV9 | TGTGCCAGCAGCGCCGGGCACACCGGGGAGCTGTTTTTT | CASSAGHTGELFF
TRBJ1-5 | few | TRBD1 | TRBV4-2 | TGTGCCAGCAGCCAAGATACAGGGGGTATGCAGCCCCAGCATTTT | CASSQDTGGMQPQHF
TRBJ1-1 | . | . | TRBV5-1 | TGCGCCAGCAGCCTAAAAGTGCACGGGAGGGCTGAAGCTTTCTTT | CASSLKVHGRAEAFF
TRBJ1-1 | . | . | TRBV29-1 | TGCAGCGTTGAAGATTTTTTATACGAGGACACTGAAGCTTTCTTT | CSVEDFLYEDTEAFF
TRBJ2-5 | . | . | TRBV7-2 | TGTGCCAGCAGCTCGGTTGGGGAGACCCAGTACTTC | CASSSVGETQYF
TRBJ2-5 | . | . | TRBV6-6 | TGTGCCAGCAGTTCAGGGAGCGTGGAGACCCAGTACTTC | CASSSGSVETQYF
TRBJ2-3 | . | . | TRBV12-3/TRBV12-4 | TGTGCCAGCAGTGTGAGGACGGTCCCCACAGATACGCAGTATTTT | CASSVRTVPTDTQYF
TRBJ2-3 | few | TRBD2 | TRBV27 | TGTGCCAGCAGTTTCTGGGCTAGCGGGGGAGGGTTAGATACGCAGTATTTT | CASSFWASGGGLDTQYF
TRBJ1-1 | . | . | TRBV4-1 | TGCGCCAGCAGTCTAAACGGCGGGCTCGGGATGAACACTGAAGCTTTCTTT | CASSLNGGLGMNTEAFF
TRBJ2-3 | few | . | TRBV5-4 | TGTGCCAGCAGCTTGCTGGGTAACACAGATACGCAGTATTTT | CASSLLGNTDTQYF
TRBJ1-4 | few | . | TRBV4-1 | TGCGCCAGCAGCCAAGAGGAGATGGCTACAGCTAGACTGTTTTTT | CASSQEEMATARLFF
TRBJ2-7 | . | TRBD1 | TRBV20-1 | TGCAGTGCTATTAGGACAGGTCGGATCGCCGAGCAGTACTTC | CSAIRTGRIAEQYF
TRBJ2-3 | few | TRBD2 | TRBV9 | TGTGCCAGCAGCGTTACCTTAGCGGGAGTTACCCCTGGAGATACGCAGTATTTT | CASSVTLAGVTPGDTQYF
TRBJ2-5 | few | . | TRBV24-1 | TGTGCCACCAGTGACCGGACAGCGAAAGGGGAGACCCAGTACTTC | CATSDRTAKGETQYF
TRBJ2-1 | . | . | TRBV19 | TGTGCCAGTACCGAGGGGCCCGGGGAATACAATGAGCAGTTCTTC | CASTEGPGEYNEQFF
TRBJ2-2 | many | TRBD2 | TRBV29-1 | TGCAGCGTTGACGGCGGGGGAATTAACACCGGGGAGCTGTTTTTT | CSVDGGGINTGELFF
TRBJ2-1 | many | TRBD1 | TRBV29-1 | TGCAGCGTGACAGGGTGGCCCTACAATGAGCAGTTCTTC | CSVTGWPYNEQFF
TRBJ2-1 | . | TRBD2 | TRBV29-1 | TGCAGCGTGGCCGGGACTAGCGGAGAGAGCTCCTACAATGAGCAGTTCTTC | CSVAGTSGESSYNEQFF
TRBJ2-3 | few | . | TRBV28 | TGTGCCAGCAGTTTACACAGGGTCACAGATACGCAGTATTTT | CASSLHRVTDTQYF
TRBJ1-5 | . | . | TRBV12-3/TRBV12-4 | TGTGCCAGCAGTTTTGCAGGGTTTGGCAATCAGCCCCAGCATTTT | CASSFAGFGNQPQHF
TRBJ2-1 | . | TRBD1 | TRBV28 | TGTGCCAGCAGTCACCGGGACAGGGGAATCAATGAGCAGTTCTTC | CASSHRDRGINEQFF
TRBJ1-2 | few | . | TRBV2 | TGTGCCATCTGGACAGACGTAAACTATGGCTACACCTTC | CAIWTDVNYGYTF
TRBJ1-1 | . | TRBD1 | TRBV29-1 | TGCAGCGTTAAGATACCTCGACAGGGAAAGGACACTGAAGCTTTCTTT | CSVKIPRQGKDTEAFF
TRBJ2-5 | . | . | TRBV12-3/TRBV12-4 | TGTGCCAGCAGTTTAGGCCCCGCGGCCCAGTACTTC | CASSLGPAAQYF
TRBJ2-1 | . | TRBD2 | TRBV10-3 | TGTGCCATCAGTGTTGGACTAGCGGGCTTCTACAATGAGCAGTTCTTC | CAISVGLAGFYNEQFF
TRBJ2-7 | . | . | TRBV9 | TGTGCCAGCAGCGTGGAAGGGACGGCCCTCGAGCAGTACTTC | CASSVEGTALEQYF